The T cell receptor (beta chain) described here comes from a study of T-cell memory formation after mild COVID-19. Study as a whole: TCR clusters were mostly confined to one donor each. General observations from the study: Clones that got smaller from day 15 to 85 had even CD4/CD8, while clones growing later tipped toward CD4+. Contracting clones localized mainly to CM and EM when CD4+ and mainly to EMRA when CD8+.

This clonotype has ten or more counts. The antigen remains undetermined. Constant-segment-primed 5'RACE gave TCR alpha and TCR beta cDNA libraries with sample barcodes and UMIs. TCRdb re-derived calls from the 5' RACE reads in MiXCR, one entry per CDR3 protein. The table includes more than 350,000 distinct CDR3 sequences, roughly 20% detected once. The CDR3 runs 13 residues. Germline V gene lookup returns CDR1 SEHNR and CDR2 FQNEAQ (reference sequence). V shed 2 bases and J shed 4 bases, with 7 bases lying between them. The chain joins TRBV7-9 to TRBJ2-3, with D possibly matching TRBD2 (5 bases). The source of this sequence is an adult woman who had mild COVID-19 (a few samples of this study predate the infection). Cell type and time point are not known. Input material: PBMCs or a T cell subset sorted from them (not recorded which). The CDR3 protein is CASSLRTSDTQYF. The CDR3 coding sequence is TGTGCCAGCAGCTTACGGACTTCAGATACGCAGTATTTT. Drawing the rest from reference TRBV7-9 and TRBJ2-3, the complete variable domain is DTGVSQNPRHKITKRGQNVTFRCDPISEHNRLYWYRQTLGQGPEFLTYFQNEAQLEKSRLLSDRFSAERPKGSFSTLEIQRTEQGDSAMYLCASSLRTSDTQYFGPGTRLTVL.